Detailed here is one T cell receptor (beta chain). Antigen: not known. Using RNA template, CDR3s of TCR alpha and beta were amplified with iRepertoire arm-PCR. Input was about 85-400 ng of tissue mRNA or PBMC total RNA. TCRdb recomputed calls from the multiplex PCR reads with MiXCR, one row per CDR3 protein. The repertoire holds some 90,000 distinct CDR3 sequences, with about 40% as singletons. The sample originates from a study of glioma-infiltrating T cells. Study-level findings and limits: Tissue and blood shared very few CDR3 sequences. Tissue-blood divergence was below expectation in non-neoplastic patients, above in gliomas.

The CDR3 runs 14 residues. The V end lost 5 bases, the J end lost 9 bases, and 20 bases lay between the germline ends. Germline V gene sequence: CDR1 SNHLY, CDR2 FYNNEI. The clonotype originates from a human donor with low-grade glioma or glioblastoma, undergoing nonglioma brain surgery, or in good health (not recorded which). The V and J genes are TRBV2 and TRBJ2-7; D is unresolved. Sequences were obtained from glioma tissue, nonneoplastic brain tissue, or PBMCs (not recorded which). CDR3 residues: CASSRTHRTDTQYF. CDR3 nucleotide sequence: TGTGCCAGCAGTCGGACGCATCGTACAGATACGCAGTACTTC.